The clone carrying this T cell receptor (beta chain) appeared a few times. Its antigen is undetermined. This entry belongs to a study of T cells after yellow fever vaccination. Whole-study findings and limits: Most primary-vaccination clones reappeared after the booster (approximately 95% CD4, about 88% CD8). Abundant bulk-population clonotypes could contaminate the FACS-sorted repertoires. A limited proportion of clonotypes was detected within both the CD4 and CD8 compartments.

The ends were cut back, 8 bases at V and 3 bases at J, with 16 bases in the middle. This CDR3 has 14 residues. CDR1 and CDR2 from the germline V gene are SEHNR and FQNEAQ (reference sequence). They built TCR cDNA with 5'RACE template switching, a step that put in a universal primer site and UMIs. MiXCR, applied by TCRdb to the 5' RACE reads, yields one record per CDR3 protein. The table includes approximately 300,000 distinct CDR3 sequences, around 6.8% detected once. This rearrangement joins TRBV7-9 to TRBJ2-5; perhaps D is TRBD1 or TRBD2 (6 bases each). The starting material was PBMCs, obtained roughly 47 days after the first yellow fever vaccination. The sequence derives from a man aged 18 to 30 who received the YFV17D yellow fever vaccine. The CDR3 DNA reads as TGTGCCAGCCGGGGGCCGCGGATTAAAGAGACCCAGTACTTC. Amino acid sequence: CASRGPRIKETQYF.